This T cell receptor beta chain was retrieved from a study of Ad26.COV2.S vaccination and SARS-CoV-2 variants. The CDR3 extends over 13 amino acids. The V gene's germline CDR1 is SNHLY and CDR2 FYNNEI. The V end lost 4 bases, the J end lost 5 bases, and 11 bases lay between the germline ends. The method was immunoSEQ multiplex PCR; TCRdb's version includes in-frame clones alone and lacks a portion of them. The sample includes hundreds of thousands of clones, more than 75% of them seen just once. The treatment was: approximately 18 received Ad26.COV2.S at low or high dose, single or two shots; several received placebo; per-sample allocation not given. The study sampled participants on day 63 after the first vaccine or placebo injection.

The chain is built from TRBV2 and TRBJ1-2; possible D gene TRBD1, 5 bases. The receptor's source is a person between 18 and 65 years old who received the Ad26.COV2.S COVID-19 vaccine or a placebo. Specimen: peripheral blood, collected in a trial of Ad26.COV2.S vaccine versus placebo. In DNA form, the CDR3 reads TGTGCCAGCAGTGGGGACCTCACATATGGCTACACCTTC. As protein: CASSGDLTYGYTF. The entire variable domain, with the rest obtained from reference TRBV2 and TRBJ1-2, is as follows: EPEVTQTPSHQVTQMGQEVILRCVPISNHLYFYWYRQILGQKVEFLVSFYNNEISEKSEIFDDQFSVERPDGSNFTLKIRSTKLEDSAMYFCASSGDLTYGYTFGSGTRLTVV.